This entry lists 20 T cell receptor beta chains sequenced from one sample in a study of shared clonotypes between healthy human individuals. This table comes from immunoSEQ multiplex PCR, and its TCRdb copy is limited to in-frame clones, with some not included. The table includes about a million clones, 76% detected once. Sequences were obtained from memory CD4+ T cells sorted from blood. Indicated subset: CD45RA-negative fraction. The receptors derive from a man aged 18 to 29 in good health.

This clone has a single count. This rearrangement joins TRBV5-4 to TRBJ1-2; perhaps TRBD1 as D (5 bases). The CDR3 runs to 13 residues. Per germline, CDR1 SGHNT and CDR2 YYREEE (reference sequence). Trimming left V 4 bases short and J 4 bases short, with 11 bases between. For the CDR3, the DNA is TGTGCCAGCAGCCCCGGGACCACCTATGGCTACACCTTC. Its translation is CASSPGTTYGYTF.

For this clone: This sample also contains other DNA sequences that code for the same CDR3. The rearrangement uses TRBV10-2 and TRBJ2-3; D is unclear. Trimming took off 6 bases at V and 2 bases at J, with 6 bases between the two ends. CDR3 size: 12 residues. Germline V gene sequence: CDR1 WSHSY, CDR2 SAAADI. The CDR3 bases are TGCGCCAGCAGGGATACCACAGATACGCAGTATTTT. It translates to CASRDTTDTQYF.

This clone was seen once. The gene calls are TRBV18 and TRBJ2-3; D remains unclear. V was clipped by 3 bases and J by 2 bases, with 6 bases between them. The length of the CDR3 is 13 residues. Germline CDR1 and CDR2: KGHSH and LQKENI. CDR3 coding DNA: TGTGCCAGCTCACCTCACCTCACAGATACGCAGTATTTT. Encoded protein: CASSPHLTDTQYF.

The V call is TRBV11-2, the J call TRBJ2-2; D is unresolved. This CDR3 has 14 residues. Germline V gives CDR1 SGHAT, CDR2 FQNNGV. V was clipped by 1 base and J by 6 bases, with 9 bases between them. The CDR3, as DNA: TGTGCCAGCAGCTTAGCAGGTTTAGCCGGGGAGCTGTTTTTT. It is translated as CASSLAGLAGELFF.

The chain couples TRBV6-5 to TRBJ2-1, with TRBD2 identical over 9 bases. The CDR3 totals 14 residues. Germline CDR1 MNHEY, CDR2 SVGAGI. The ends lost 5 bases at V and 6 bases at J; junction bases unmatched: 5. In DNA, the CDR3 is TGTGCCAGCAGTCAAGGACTAGCGTTCAATGAGCAGTTCTTC. Encoded protein: CASSQGLAFNEQFF.

This clone has only a few counts. This chain connects TRBV6-5 to TRBJ2-7; 8 bases agree with TRBD1. V lost 5 bases, J lost 6 bases, and 9 bases stayed unmatched. This CDR3 region has 14 residues. CDR1 is MNHEY, CDR2 SVGAGI, per germline. The CDR3 nucleotides are TGTGCCAGCAGTAGAACGGGACAGGCGACCGAGCAGTACTTC. Its protein product is CASSRTGQATEQYF.

The V call is TRBV6-5, the J call TRBJ1-5; D is unclear. Looked up from germline, CDR1 is MNHEY and CDR2 is SVGAGI. The CDR3 length is 15 residues. Trimming removed 0 bases from V and 0 bases from J, with 6 bases in between. As DNA, the CDR3 is TGTGCCAGCAGTTACTCTCACGATAGCAATCAGCCCCAGCATTTT. Protein sequence: CASSYSHDSNQPQHF.

The V and J genes are TRBV7-2 and TRBJ1-1; unclear D gene. Trimming cost V 5 bases and J 8 bases, with 15 bases left between them. Germline values: CDR1 SGHTA, CDR2 FQGNSA. The CDR3 consists of 13 residues. CDR3 amino acids: CASSNLIVGEAFF. DNA of the CDR3: TGTGCCAGCAGCAACCTCATAGTAGGAGAAGCTTTCTTT. The full variable domain, completed using reference TRBV7-2 and TRBJ1-1, is GAGVSQSPSNKVTEKGKDVELRCDPISGHTALYWYRQSLGQGLEFLIYFQGNSAPDKSGLPSDRFSAERTGGSVSTLTIQRTQQEDSAVYLCASSNLIVGEAFFGQGTRLTVV.

The chain recombines TRBV30 with TRBJ1-3; TRBD1 agrees at 11 bases. The CDR3 sequence is 19 residues long. Germline assignment: CDR1 GTSNPN and CDR2 SVGIG (reference sequence). V lost 0 bases, J lost 0 bases, and 10 bases stayed unmatched. The CDR3 sequence: CAWSVEGQGAQSSGNTIYF. In DNA form, the CDR3 reads TGTGCCTGGAGTGTAGAAGGACAGGGGGCCCAGAGCTCTGGAAACACCATATATTTT.

This clone was observed many times. This chain connects TRBV5-4 to TRBJ2-1; 12 bases fit TRBD2. CDR3 size: 15 residues. Germline V gene sequence: CDR1 SGHNT, CDR2 YYREEE (reference sequence). With 4 bases clipped from V and 7 bases from J, the junction kept 6 bases outside the gene matches. The CDR3 spells CASSRGLAGLNEQFF. The DNA for the CDR3 is TGTGCCAGCAGCCGTGGACTAGCGGGGTTAAATGAGCAGTTCTTC.

This clone came up a few times. J is TRBJ2-3 and V is TRBV30, with no clear D. The CDR3 is 14 amino acids. Trimming cost V 5 bases and J 1 base, with 13 bases left between them. Looked up from germline, CDR1 is GTSNPN and CDR2 is SVGIG (reference sequence). The CDR3 region has the DNA TGTGCCTGGGCCCCCTCCCGACGCACAGATACGCAGTATTTT. Translated, it gives CAWAPSRRTDTQYF.

This chain uses TRBV30 with TRBJ1-1; tentatively, D is TRBD1 (5 bases). The CDR3 runs 12 residues. V lost 2 bases, J lost 5 bases, and 9 bases lay in between. The V gene's germline CDR1 is GTSNPN and CDR2 SVGIG (reference sequence). The CDR3 sequence is CAWSQRQTEAFF. Here the CDR3 DNA reads TGTGCCTGGAGTCAAAGACAGACTGAAGCTTTCTTT.

V and J are TRBV4-3 and TRBJ2-3, with 11 bases that match TRBD2. In germline, CDR1 is LGHNA, CDR2 YSLEER. Trimming removed 0 bases from V and 1 base from J; junction bases left unmatched: 6. The CDR3 spans 18 residues. CDR3 nucleotides: TGCGCCAGCAGCCAAGATTCCGCGGGACTAGCGGGCACAGATACGCAGTATTTT. Its protein product is CASSQDSAGLAGTDTQYF.

About this clone itself: The same CDR3 also results from other DNA sequences found in this sample. This chain links TRBV6-6 with TRBJ2-7; TRBD1 matches 10 bases. V shed 2 bases, J shed 4 bases, and the junction held 2 bases outside the gene matches. CDR1 is MNHNY and CDR2 is SVGAGI in the germline V gene (reference sequence). CDR3 length equals 14 residues. CDR3 coding DNA: TGTGCCAGCAGTTACCTGGACAGGGGGTACGAGCAGTACTTC. It encodes CASSYLDRGYEQYF.

Written as DNA, the CDR3 is TGCGCCAGCAGCCAAGGGTGGCGACTAGCGGGAGACGACGAGCAGTACTTC. Translation: CASSQGWRLAGDDEQYF. V usage is TRBV4-1 and J usage is TRBJ2-7; 12 bases match TRBD2. The CDR3 extends over 17 amino acids. J lost 5 bases, V lost 1 base, and 9 bases had no gene match. The V gene's germline CDR1 is MGHRA and CDR2 YSYEKL.

This clone was found many times. The junction departs from germline at one end; a sequencing error may be responsible. The rearrangement uses TRBV7-2 and TRBJ2-7, with TRBD2 as a possible D gene (5 bases). Germline V gives CDR1 SGHTA, CDR2 FQGNSA. CDR3 length: 11 amino acids. The CDR3 nucleotides read TGTGCCAGCAGCTTAGCTGGGGAGACCAACTTC. Its protein product is CASSLAGETNF.

This clone occurred once. CDR3 protein: CASRLRTQGGGGYTF. The DNA for the CDR3 is TGTGCCAGCAGACTACGAACTCAGGGGGGAGGTGGCTACACCTTC. The chain uses TRBV6-6 and TRBJ1-2; the match to TRBD1 covers 7 bases. Germline V gene lookup returns CDR1 MNHNY and CDR2 SVGAGI (reference sequence). With V trimmed by 6 bases and J by 7 bases, 14 bases remained unmatched. The CDR3 is 15 residues long.

This clone was detected ten times or more. This chain connects TRBV7-2 to TRBJ1-1; 7 positions match TRBD1. Germline values: CDR1 SGHTA, CDR2 FQGNSA. The CDR3 runs 15 residues. Germline trimming cut 5 bases from V and 2 bases from J; bases unmatched to any gene: 8. CDR3 in amino acids: CASSPGDRANTEAFF. CDR3 bases: TGTGCCAGCAGCCCTGGAGACAGGGCCAACACTGAAGCTTTCTTT.

V is TRBV2 and J is TRBJ2-7; TRBD1 matches at 7 bases. V was pared by 6 bases and J by 4 bases, with 9 bases of the junction left unmatched. This CDR3 contains 14 residues. Germline CDR1 and CDR2: SNHLY and FYNNEI. The CDR3 coding sequence is TGTGCCAGCAGCGCCGGGAAGGGGGCGTACGAGCAGTACTTC. Translation gives CASSAGKGAYEQYF.

The V and J genes are TRBV2 and TRBJ1-4, with 7 positions matching TRBD1. The CDR3 runs 14 residues. Trimming removed 3 bases from V and 7 bases from J; junction bases left unmatched: 5. CDR1 and CDR2 from the germline V gene are SNHLY and FYNNEI. Here the CDR3 reads CASSEGQPAEKLFF. The CDR3 nucleotides read TGTGCCAGCAGTGAGGGACAGCCCGCTGAAAAACTGTTTTTT.